This T cell receptor (beta chain) was recovered during a study of vaccination effects on CD4 cells after COVID-19. This CDR3 is 13 amino acids long. The V end lost 2 bases, the J end lost 8 bases, and 7 bases lay between the germline ends. This clone was observed a few times. Its antigen is as yet unknown. Expansion of antigen-specific CD4+ T cells with viral peptide pools was carried out by the ViraFEST assay before sequencing. Scientists isolated CD4+ T cells after a roughly 10-day culture period ended. Nucleocapsid antibodies were negative in the vaccine recipients, who had never had SARS-CoV-2 infection. Sequencing used immunoSEQ multiplex PCR; TCRdb keeps in-frame clones, though not all of them. In the table there are about 28,000 clones, around 80% of which are singletons.

This clonotype was sampled from a human donor who received a COVID-19 vaccine. The source was CD4+ T cells from PBMCs cultured with SARS-CoV-2 spike peptides, collected before COVID-19 vaccination. This chain joins TRBV12-3 or TRBV12-4 and TRBJ1-6; no reliable D call. CDR3 coding DNA: TGTGCCAGCAGTTTATTGGTGGATTCACCCCTCCACTTT. Translated: CASSLLVDSPLHF.